This record covers a single TCR beta chain. It may be a read error: a sequence one base away is much more abundant. V was cut by 6 bases and J by 1 base, with 9 bases left in between. Germline V gives CDR1 MNHEY, CDR2 SVGEGT. This CDR3 contains 13 residues. TCRdb re-derived calls from the RT-PCR reads in MiXCR, one entry per CDR3 protein. The sample consists of hundreds of thousands of distinct CDR3 sequences, 11% to 15% of them appearing once. The sequenced sample consisted of memory CD4+ T cells from blood. This clonotype was sampled from a female donor in good health, serving as a healthy control. The chain carries TRBV6-2 or TRBV6-3 and TRBJ1-2; a weak D match, TRBD1 (6 bases). The CDR3 here is CASRWDNNYGYTF. Here the CDR3 DNA reads TGTGCCAGCAGATGGGACAATAACTATGGCTACACCTTC.